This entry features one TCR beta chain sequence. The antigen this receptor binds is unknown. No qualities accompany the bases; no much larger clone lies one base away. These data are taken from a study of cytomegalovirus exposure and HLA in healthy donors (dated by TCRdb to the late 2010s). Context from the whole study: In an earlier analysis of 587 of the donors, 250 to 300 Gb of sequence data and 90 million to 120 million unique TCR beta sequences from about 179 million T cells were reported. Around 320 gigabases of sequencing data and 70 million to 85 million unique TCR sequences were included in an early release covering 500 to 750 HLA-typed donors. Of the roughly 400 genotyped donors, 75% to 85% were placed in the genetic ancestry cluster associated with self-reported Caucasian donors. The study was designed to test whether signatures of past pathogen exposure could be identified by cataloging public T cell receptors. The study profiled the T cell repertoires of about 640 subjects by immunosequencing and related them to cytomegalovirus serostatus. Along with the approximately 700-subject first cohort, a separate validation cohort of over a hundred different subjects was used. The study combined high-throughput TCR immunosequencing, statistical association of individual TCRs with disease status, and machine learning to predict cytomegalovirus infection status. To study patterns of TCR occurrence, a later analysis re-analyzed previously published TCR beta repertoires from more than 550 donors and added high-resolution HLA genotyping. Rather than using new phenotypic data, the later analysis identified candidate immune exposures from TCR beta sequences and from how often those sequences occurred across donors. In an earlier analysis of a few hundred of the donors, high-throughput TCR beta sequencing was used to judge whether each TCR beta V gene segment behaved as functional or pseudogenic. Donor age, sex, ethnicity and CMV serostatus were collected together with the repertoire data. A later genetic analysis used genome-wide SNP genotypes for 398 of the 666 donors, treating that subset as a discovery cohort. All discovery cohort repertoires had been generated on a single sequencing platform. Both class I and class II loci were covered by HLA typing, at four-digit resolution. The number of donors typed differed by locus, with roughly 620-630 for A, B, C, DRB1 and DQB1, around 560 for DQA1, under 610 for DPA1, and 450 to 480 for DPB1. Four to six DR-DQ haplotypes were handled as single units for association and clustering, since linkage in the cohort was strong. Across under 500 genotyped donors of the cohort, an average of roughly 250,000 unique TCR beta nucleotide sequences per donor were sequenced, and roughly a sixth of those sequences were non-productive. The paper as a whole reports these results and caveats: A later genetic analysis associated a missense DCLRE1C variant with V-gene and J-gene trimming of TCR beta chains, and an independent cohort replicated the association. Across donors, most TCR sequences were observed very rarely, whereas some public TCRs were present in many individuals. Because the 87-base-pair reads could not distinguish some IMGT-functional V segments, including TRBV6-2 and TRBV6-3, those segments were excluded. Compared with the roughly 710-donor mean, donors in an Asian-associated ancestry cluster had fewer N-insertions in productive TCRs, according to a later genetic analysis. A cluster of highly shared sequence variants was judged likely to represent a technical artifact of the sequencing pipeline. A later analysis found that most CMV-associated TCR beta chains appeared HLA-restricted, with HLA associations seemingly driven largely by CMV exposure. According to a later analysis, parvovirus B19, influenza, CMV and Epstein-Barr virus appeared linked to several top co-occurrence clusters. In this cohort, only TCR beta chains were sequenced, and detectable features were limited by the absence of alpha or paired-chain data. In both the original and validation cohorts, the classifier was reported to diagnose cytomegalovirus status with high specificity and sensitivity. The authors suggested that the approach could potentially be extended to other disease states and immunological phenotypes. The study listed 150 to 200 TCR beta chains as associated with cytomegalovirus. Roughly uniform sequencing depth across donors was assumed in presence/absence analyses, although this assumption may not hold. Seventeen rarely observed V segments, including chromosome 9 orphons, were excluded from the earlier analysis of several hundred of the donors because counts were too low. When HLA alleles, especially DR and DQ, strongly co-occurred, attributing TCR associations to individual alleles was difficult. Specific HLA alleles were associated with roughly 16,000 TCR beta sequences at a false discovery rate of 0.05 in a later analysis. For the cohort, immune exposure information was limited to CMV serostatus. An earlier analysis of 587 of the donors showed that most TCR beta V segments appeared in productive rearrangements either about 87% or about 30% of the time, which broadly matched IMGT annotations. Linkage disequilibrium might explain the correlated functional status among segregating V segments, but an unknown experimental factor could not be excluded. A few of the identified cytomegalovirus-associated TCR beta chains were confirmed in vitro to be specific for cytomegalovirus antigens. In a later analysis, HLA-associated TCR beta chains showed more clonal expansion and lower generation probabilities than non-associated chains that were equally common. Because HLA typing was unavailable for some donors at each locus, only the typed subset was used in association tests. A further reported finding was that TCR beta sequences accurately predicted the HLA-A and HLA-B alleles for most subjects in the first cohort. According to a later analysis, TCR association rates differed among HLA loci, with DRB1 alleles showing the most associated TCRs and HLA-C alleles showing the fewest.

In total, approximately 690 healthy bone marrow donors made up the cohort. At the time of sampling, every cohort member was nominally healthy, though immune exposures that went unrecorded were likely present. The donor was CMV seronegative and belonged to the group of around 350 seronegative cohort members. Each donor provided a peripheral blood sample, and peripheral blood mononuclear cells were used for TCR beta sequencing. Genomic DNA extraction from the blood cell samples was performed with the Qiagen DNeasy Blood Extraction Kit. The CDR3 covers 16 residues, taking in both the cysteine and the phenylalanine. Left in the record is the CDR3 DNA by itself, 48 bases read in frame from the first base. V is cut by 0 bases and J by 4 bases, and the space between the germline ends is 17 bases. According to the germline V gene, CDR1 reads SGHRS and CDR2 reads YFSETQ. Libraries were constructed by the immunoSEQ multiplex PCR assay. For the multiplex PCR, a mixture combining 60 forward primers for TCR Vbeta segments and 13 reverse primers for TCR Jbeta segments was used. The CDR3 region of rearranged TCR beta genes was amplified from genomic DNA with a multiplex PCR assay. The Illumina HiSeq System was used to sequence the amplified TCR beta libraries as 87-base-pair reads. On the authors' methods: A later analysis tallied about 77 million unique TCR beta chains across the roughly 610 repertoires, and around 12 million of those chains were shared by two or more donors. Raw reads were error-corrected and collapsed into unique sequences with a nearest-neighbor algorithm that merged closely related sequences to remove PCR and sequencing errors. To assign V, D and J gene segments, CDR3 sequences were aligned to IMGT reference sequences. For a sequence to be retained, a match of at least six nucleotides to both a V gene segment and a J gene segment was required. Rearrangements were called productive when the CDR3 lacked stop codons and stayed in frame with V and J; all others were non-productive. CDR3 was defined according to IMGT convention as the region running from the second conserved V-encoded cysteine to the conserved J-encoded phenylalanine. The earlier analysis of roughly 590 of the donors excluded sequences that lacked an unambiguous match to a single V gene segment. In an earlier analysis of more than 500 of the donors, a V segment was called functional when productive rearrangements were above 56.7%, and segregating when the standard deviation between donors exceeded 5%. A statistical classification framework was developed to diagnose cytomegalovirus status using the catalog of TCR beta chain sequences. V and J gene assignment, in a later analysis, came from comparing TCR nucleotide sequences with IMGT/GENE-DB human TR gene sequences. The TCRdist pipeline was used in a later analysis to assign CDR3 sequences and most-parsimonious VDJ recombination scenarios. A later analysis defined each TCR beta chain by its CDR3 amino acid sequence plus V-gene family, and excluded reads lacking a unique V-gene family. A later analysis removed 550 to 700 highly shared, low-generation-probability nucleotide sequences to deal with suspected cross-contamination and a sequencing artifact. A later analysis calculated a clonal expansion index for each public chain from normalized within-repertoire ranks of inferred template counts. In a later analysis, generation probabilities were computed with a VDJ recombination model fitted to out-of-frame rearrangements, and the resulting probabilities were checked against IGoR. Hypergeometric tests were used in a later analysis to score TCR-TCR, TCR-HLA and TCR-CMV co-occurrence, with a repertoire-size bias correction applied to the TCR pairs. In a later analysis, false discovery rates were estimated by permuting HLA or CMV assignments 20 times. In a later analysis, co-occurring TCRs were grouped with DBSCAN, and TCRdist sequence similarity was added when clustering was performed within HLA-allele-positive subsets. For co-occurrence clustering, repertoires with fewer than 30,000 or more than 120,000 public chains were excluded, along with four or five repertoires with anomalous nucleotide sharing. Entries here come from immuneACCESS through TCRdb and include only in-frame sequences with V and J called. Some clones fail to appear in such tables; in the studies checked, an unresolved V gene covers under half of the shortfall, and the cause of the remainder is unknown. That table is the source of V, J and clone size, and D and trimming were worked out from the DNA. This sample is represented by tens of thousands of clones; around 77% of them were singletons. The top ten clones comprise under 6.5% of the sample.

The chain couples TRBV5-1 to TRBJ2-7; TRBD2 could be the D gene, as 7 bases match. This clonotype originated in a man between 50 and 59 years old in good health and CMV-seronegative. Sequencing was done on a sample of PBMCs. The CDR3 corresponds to CASSLAGRGGGYEQYF. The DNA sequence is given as TGCGCCAGCAGCTTGGCAGGACGGGGAGGGGGGTACGAGCAGTACTTC. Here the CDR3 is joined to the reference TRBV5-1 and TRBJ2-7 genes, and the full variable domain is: KAGVTQTPRYLIKTRGQQVTLSCSPISGHRSVSWYQQTPGQGLQFLFEYFSETQRNKGNFPGRFSGRQFSNSRSEMNVSTLELGDSALYLCASSLAGRGGGYEQYFGPGTRLTVT.